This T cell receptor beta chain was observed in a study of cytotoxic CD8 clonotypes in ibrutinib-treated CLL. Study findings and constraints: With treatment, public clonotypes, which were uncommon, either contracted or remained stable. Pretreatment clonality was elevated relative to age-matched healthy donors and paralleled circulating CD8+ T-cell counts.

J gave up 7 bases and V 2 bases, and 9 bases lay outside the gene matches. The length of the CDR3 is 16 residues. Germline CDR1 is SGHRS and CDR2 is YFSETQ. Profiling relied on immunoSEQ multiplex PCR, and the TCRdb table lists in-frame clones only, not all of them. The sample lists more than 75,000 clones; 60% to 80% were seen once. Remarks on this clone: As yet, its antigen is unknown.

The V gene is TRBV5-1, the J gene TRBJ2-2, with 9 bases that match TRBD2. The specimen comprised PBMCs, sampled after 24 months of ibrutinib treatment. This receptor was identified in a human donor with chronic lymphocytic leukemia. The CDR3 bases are TGCGCCAGCAGCTTCGACCCTAGCGGGAACGTCGGGGAGCTGTTTTTT. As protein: CASSFDPSGNVGELFF.